This T cell receptor beta chain was sequenced for a study of breast tumors, draining lymph nodes, adjacent tissues. Germline values: CDR1 MNHEY, CDR2 SMNVEV (reference sequence). This CDR3 is 14 amino acids long. Trimming took off 9 bases at V and 6 bases at J, with 18 bases between the two ends. TCRdb itself ran the multiplex PCR reads through MiXCR, one entry per CDR3 protein. The table lists tens of thousands of distinct CDR3 sequences, approximately 63% of them singletons. The source is a female donor with breast cancer. Some clones in this sample may be carry-over from other donors' samples. Sequenced: tumor-adjacent breast tissue. The chain couples TRBV27 to TRBJ2-1; weak D call: TRBD2 (5 bases). CDR3 DNA: TGTGCCAGTACTAGGACTGGCCCTAGCAATGAGCAGTTCTTC. Residues: CASTRTGPSNEQFF.